The rows below give T cell receptor beta chains drawn from one sample of a study of T-cell reconstitution after alpha-beta-depleted transplantation in children. TCRdb called the PCR reads again in MiXCR, with one record for every CDR3 protein. Of 250,000 to 300,000 distinct CDR3 sequences in the sample, 9.9% were seen once. This specimen consisted of PBMCs from the stem cell graft donor, obtained from the stem cell graft. These receptors came from a human donor who donated a stem cell graft to a child with SCID. Each CDR3 is given without its conserved first and last residue. Fields, in order: clone size, V gene, J gene, CDR3 protein. Clone size is stated in some rows and not others, as once, few, many or a class when expanded.

abundance: many
v_gene: TRBV27
j_gene: TRBJ2-7
CDR3aa: ASSFGRSSYEQY

abundance: -
v_gene: TRBV15
j_gene: TRBJ2-2
CDR3aa: ATSIAGTDTGKLF

abundance: many
v_gene: TRBV10-2
j_gene: TRBJ2-2
CDR3aa: ASRAGQGPNTGELF

abundance: -
v_gene: TRBV7-3
j_gene: TRBJ2-1
CDR3aa: ASSPQKNPYNEQF

abundance: few
v_gene: TRBV5-1
j_gene: TRBJ2-5
CDR3aa: ASSSDPVETQY

abundance: few
v_gene: TRBV6-1
j_gene: TRBJ2-3
CDR3aa: ASSPGTSSGTQY

abundance: many
v_gene: TRBV29-1
j_gene: TRBJ2-5
CDR3aa: SAGGEETQY

abundance: -
v_gene: TRBV9
j_gene: TRBJ1-3
CDR3aa: ASSVGSHGPSGNTIY

abundance: few
v_gene: TRBV12-3/TRBV12-4
j_gene: TRBJ2-5
CDR3aa: ASSLGQGKQETQY

abundance: few
v_gene: TRBV5-6
j_gene: TRBJ2-2
CDR3aa: ASRQGQNTGELF

abundance: -
v_gene: TRBV10-3
j_gene: TRBJ2-2
CDR3aa: ATAGTGGYQNTGELF

abundance: few
v_gene: TRBV20-1
j_gene: TRBJ2-7
CDR3aa: SATAGGSSYEQY

abundance: few
v_gene: TRBV12-3/TRBV12-4
j_gene: TRBJ2-2
CDR3aa: ASSLGGGSNTGELF

abundance: -
v_gene: TRBV12-3/TRBV12-4
j_gene: TRBJ1-1
CDR3aa: ASSLKRGNTEAF

abundance: few
v_gene: TRBV2
j_gene: TRBJ1-1
CDR3aa: ASRITEAF

abundance: many
v_gene: TRBV27
j_gene: TRBJ2-1
CDR3aa: ASSQRWTGFNEQF

abundance: -
v_gene: TRBV29-1
j_gene: TRBJ2-2
CDR3aa: SVDRGTAGELF

abundance: many
v_gene: TRBV7-9
j_gene: TRBJ2-2
CDR3aa: ASRSGGNTGELF

abundance: few
v_gene: TRBV6-1
j_gene: TRBJ1-3
CDR3aa: ATHQALSGNTIY

abundance: -
v_gene: TRBV3-1
j_gene: TRBJ2-7
CDR3aa: ASSRMYEQY

abundance: many
v_gene: TRBV12-3/TRBV12-4
j_gene: TRBJ2-3
CDR3aa: ASSLTGTGITDTQY

abundance: few
v_gene: TRBV7-9
j_gene: TRBJ2-7
CDR3aa: ASSEQGASYEQY

abundance: -
v_gene: TRBV20-1
j_gene: TRBJ2-3
CDR3aa: SALFPPDTQY

abundance: few
v_gene: TRBV5-6
j_gene: TRBJ1-5
CDR3aa: ASSRGEGAQPQH

abundance: few
v_gene: TRBV5-1
j_gene: TRBJ1-1
CDR3aa: ASSLYEDEAF

abundance: -
v_gene: TRBV12-3/TRBV12-4
j_gene: TRBJ2-1
CDR3aa: ASSQGLAGASRNEQF

abundance: few
v_gene: TRBV7-6
j_gene: TRBJ2-5
CDR3aa: ASSEDRVGVTQY

abundance: -
v_gene: TRBV27
j_gene: TRBJ2-2
CDR3aa: ASTGASTGELF

abundance: few
v_gene: TRBV20-1
j_gene: TRBJ2-7
CDR3aa: SVSNRGREQY

abundance: -
v_gene: TRBV10-3
j_gene: TRBJ1-2
CDR3aa: AISLDRASGYT

abundance: few
v_gene: TRBV11-3
j_gene: TRBJ1-1
CDR3aa: ASSPGGQGKNTEAF

abundance: -
v_gene: TRBV7-3
j_gene: TRBJ2-1
CDR3aa: ASSSAGTELNEQF

abundance: -
v_gene: TRBV5-1
j_gene: TRBJ2-3
CDR3aa: ASSLQGLTYTDTQY

abundance: few
v_gene: TRBV5-1
j_gene: TRBJ2-5
CDR3aa: ASSTPGTFETQY

abundance: few
v_gene: TRBV19
j_gene: TRBJ1-5
CDR3aa: ASSRPTGQGGQPQH

abundance: many
v_gene: TRBV7-9
j_gene: TRBJ2-3
CDR3aa: ASSLGREADTQY

abundance: many
v_gene: TRBV12-3/TRBV12-4
j_gene: TRBJ2-3
CDR3aa: ASSFGRDGADTQY

abundance: few
v_gene: TRBV12-3/TRBV12-4
j_gene: TRBJ2-7
CDR3aa: ASSPRQGILLYEQY

abundance: few
v_gene: TRBV12-5
j_gene: TRBJ2-1
CDR3aa: ASGLVSGGSSYNEQF